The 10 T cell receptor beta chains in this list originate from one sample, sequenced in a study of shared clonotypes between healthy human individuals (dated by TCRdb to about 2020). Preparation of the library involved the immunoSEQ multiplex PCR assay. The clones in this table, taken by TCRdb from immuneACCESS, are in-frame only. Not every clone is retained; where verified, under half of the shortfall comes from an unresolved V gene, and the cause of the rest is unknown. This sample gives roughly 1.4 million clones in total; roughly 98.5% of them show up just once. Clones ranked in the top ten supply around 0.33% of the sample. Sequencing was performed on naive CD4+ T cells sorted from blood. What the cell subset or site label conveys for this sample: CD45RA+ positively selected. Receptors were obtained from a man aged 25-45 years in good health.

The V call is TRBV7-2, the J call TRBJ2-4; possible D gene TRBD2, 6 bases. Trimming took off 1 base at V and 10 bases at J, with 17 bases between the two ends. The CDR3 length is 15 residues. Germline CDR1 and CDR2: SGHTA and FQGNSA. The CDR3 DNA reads TGTGCCAGCAGCTTAGTGGCCGAGGGGACTCTAATTCAGTACTTC. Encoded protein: CASSLVAEGTLIQYF.

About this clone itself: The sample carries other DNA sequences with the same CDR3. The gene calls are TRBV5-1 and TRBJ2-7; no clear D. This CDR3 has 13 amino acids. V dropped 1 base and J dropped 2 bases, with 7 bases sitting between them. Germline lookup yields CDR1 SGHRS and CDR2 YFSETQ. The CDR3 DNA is TGCGCCAGCAGCTTGACCGATACCTACGAGCAGTACTTC. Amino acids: CASSLTDTYEQYF. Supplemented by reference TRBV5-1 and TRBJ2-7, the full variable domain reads KAGVTQTPRYLIKTRGQQVTLSCSPISGHRSVSWYQQTPGQGLQFLFEYFSETQRNKGNFPGRFSGRQFSNSRSEMNVSTLELGDSALYLCASSLTDTYEQYFGPGTRLTVT.

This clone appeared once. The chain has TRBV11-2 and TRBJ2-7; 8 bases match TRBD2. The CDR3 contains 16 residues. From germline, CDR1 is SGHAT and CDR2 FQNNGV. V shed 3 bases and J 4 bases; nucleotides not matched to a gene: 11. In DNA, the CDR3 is TGTGCCAGCAGCTTGGTTATCGGGAGGGTCGGATACGAGCAGTACTTC. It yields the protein CASSLVIGRVGYEQYF.

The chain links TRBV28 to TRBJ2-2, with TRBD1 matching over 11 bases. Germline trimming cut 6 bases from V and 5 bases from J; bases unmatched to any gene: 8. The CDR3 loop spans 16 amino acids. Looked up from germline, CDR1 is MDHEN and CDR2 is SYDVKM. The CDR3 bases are TGTGCCAGCAGAAGGACAGGGGGCAGAGGTACCGGGGAGCTGTTTTTT. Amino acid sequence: CASRRTGGRGTGELFF.

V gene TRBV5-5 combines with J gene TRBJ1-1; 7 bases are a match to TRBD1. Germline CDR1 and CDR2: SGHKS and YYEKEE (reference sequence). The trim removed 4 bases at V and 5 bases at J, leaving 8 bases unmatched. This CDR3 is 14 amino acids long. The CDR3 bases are TGTGCCAGCAGCACGACAGGGATGTGGACTGAAGCTTTCTTT. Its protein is CASSTTGMWTEAFF.

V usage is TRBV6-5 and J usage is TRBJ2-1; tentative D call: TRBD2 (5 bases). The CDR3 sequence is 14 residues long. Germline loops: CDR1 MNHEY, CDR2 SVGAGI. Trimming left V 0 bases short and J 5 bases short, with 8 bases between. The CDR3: CASSYSKGDNEQFF. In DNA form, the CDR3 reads TGTGCCAGCAGTTACTCGAAGGGAGACAATGAGCAGTTCTTC.

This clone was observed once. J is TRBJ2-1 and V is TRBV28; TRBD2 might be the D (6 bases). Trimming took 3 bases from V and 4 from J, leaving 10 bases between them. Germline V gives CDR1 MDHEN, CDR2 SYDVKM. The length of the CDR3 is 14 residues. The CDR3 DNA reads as TGTGCCAGCAGTTTTGTGCGGGGTTACAATGAGCAGTTCTTC. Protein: CASSFVRGYNEQFF.

The CDR3 DNA follows: TGTGCCAGCAGCGTAGGACAGGGAACCACAGATACGCAGTATTTT. Amino acids: CASSVGQGTTDTQYF. The rearrangement joins TRBV9 to TRBJ2-3; TRBD1 matches 7 bases. Germline-derived CDR1 and CDR2 are SGDLS and YYNGEE. CDR3 length equals 15 residues. Trimming removed 0 bases from V and 2 bases from J; junction bases left unmatched: 3.

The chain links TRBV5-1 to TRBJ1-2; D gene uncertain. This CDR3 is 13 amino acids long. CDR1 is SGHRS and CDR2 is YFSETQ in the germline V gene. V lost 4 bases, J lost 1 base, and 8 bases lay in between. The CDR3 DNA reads TGCGCCAGCAGCGCCGGGAATAACTATGGCTACACCTTC. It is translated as CASSAGNNYGYTF.

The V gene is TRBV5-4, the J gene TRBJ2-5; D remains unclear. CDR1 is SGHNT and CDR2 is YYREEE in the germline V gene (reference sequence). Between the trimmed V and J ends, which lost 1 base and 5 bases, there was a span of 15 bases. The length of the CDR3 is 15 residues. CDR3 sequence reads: CASSLTDMSVETQYF. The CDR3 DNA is TGTGCCAGCAGCTTGACAGACATGAGTGTGGAGACCCAGTACTTC.